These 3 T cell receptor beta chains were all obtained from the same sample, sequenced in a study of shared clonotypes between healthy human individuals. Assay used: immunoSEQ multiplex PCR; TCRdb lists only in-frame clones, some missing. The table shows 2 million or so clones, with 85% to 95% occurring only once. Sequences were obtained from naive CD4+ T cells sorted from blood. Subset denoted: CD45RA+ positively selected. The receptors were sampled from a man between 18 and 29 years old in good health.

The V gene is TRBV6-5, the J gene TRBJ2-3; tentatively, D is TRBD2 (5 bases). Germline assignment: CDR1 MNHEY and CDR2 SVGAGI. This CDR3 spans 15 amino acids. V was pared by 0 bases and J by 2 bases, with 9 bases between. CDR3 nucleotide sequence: TGTGCCAGCAGTTACTCGGACTTTCTCACAGATACGCAGTATTTT. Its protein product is CASSYSDFLTDTQYF.

The CDR3 nucleotides read TGCGCCAGCAGCCCCGGGACTAGCGGGAGCGGCACCGGGGAGCTGTTTTTT. Protein: CASSPGTSGSGTGELFF. This chain connects TRBV5-1 to TRBJ2-2; 14 nucleotides match TRBD2. The CDR3 is made up of 17 amino acids. V shed 4 bases, J shed 4 bases, and the junction held 6 bases outside the gene matches. The germline CDR1 and CDR2 sequences are SGHRS and YFSETQ.

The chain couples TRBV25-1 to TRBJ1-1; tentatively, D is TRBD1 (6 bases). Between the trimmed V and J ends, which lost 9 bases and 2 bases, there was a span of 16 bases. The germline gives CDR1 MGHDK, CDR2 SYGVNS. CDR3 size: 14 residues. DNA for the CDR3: TGTGCCAGACCTAAGGGGGTTCGAAACACTGAAGCTTTCTTT. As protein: CARPKGVRNTEAFF.